The source of this TCR beta chain is a study of identical twins. Unique molecular identifiers were present on the cDNA, and a universal primer site came from template switching. One entry per CDR3 protein, called by TCRdb with MiXCR from the 5' RACE reads. The table has about 200,000 distinct CDR3 sequences, roughly 15% seen once; the top ten hold 35% to 50%. The germline V gene encodes CDR1 SQVTM and CDR2 ANQGSEA. Trimming left V 2 bases short and J 1 base short, with 11 bases between. The length of the CDR3 is 14 residues. Another study also made use of these data, one on T cells expressing NK-cell markers. This second study says: Several experiments confined sorting to alpha-beta TCR T cells with an anti-gamma-delta TCR antibody. A few of the donors also had these clonotypes leading their CD3+CD56-NKG2C+ fraction.

The receptor was isolated from a woman aged 18-29 years in good health. The rearrangement uses TRBV29-1 and TRBJ1-2; the D gene is possibly TRBD1 (6 bases). The sequenced sample was CD8+ T cells sorted from blood. CDR3 residues: CSVEKGVFNYGYTF. The CDR3 nucleotides are TGCAGCGTTGAAAAGGGGGTGTTTAACTATGGCTACACCTTC.